This T cell receptor (beta chain) was sequenced for a study of T cells in Graves' hyperthyroidism and ophthalmopathy. Study-wide background: Sampling of peripheral blood happened at initial diagnosis, prior to any treatment. Study findings and constraints: Most thyroid clonotypes that were expanded above 0.001 also turned up in blood. Onset of ophthalmopathy came a median roughly 6 months after the model predicted it.

RNA transcripts served as the template for amplifying TCR beta CDR3 regions. Researchers ran a first-round RT-PCR on the TCR CDR3 using the HTBI primer set. TCRdb passed the multiplex PCR reads through MiXCR, listing each CDR3 protein once. Altogether fewer than 600,000 distinct CDR3 sequences are present, around an eighth being singletons, with the ten largest covering less than 20%. V was shortened by 5 bases and J by 5 bases, with 12 bases between the two germline ends. CDR1 MNHEY and CDR2 SMNVEV come from the germline V gene (reference sequence). The CDR3 is 14 amino acids. This clonotype was counted once. Its antigen is unidentified. This may stem from a read error, because a much larger clone lies one nucleotide away. The diagnostic basis comprised clinical symptoms, serum thyroxine and TRAb, thyroid ultrasound and orbital computed tomography.

The sample was blood. The source of this sequence is a woman younger than 30 with Graves' hyperthyroidism. V gene TRBV27 combines with J gene TRBJ2-2, with a weak D call TRBD2 (6 bases). The CDR3 sequence: CASSGPGLTGELFF. Here the CDR3 DNA reads TGTGCCAGCAGTGGGCCGGGACTGACCGGGGAGCTGTTTTTT.